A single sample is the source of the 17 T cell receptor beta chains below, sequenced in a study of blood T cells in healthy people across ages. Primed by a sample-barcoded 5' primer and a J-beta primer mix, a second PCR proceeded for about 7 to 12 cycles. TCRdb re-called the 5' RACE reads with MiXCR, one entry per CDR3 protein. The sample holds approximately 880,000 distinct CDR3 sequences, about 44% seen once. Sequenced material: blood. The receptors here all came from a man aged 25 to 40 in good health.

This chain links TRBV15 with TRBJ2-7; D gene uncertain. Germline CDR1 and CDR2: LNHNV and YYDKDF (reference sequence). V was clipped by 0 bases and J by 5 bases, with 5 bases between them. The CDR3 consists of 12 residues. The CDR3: CATSRDGNEQYF. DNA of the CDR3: TGTGCCACCAGCAGAGATGGGAACGAGCAGTACTTC.

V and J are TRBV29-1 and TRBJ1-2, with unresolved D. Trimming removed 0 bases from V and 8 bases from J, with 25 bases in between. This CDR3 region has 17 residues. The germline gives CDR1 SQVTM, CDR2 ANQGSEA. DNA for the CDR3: TGCAGCGTTGAAGATCATTCCGGCCCGCTTGTTAGCGGAGGCTACACCTTC. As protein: CSVEDHSGPLVSGGYTF.

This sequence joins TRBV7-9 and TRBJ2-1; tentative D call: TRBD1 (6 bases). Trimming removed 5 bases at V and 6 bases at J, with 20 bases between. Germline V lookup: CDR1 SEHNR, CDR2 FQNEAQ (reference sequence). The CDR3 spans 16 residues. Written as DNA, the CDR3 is TGTGCCAGCAGCCCAATTGGGGTAGTGGGGGCCAATGAGCAGTTCTTC. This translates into CASSPIGVVGANEQFF.

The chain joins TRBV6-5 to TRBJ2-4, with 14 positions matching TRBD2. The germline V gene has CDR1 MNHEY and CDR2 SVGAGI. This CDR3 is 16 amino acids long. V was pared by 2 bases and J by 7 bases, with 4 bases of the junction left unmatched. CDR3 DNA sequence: TGTGCCAGCAGTTACGGGACTAGCGGGAGAGGGAACATTCAGTACTTC. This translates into CASSYGTSGRGNIQYF.

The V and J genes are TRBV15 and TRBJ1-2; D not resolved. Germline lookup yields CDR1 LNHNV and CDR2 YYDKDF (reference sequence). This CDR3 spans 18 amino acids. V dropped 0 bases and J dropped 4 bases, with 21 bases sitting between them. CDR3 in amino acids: CATSRDLGGRSGGYGYTF. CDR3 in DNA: TGTGCCACCAGCAGAGATCTTGGAGGAAGATCTGGAGGCTATGGCTACACCTTC. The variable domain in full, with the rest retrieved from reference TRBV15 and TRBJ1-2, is DAMVIQNPRYQVTQFGKPVTLSCSQTLNHNVMYWYQQKSSQAPKLLFHYYDKDFNNEADTPDNFQSRRPNTSFCFLDIRSPGLGDTAMYLCATSRDLGGRSGGYGYTFGSGTRLTVV.

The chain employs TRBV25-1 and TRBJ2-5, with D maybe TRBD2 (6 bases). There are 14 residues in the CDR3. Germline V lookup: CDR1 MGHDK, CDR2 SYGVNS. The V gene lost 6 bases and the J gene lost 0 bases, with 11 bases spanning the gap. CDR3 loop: CASREGGYQETQYF. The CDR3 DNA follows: TGTGCCAGCAGGGAGGGCGGATACCAAGAGACCCAGTACTTC. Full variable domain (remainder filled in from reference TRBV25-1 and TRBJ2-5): EADIYQTPRYLVIGTGKKITLECSQTMGHDKMYWYQQDPGMELHLIHYSYGVNSTEKGDLSSESTVSRIRTEHFPLTLESARPSHTSQYLCASREGGYQETQYFGPGTRLLVL.

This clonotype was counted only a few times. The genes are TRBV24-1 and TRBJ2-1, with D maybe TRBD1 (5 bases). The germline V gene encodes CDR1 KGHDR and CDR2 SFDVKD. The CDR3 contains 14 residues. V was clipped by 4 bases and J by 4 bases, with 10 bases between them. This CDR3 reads CATSEPSGYNEQFF. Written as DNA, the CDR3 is TGTGCCACCAGTGAGCCCTCAGGGTACAATGAGCAGTTCTTC.

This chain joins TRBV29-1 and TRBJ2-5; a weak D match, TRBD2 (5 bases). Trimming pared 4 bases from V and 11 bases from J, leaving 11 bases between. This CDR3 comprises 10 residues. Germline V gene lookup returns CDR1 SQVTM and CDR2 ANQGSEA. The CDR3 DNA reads TGCAGCGTTGTAGCGAGAGAGCAGTACTTC. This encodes CSVVAREQYF. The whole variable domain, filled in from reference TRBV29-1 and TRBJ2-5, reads SAVISQKPSRDICQRGTSLTIQCQVDSQVTMMFWYRQQPGQSLTLIATANQGSEATYESGFVIDKFPISRPNLTFSTLTVSNMSPEDSSIYLCSVVAREQYFGPGTRLLVL.

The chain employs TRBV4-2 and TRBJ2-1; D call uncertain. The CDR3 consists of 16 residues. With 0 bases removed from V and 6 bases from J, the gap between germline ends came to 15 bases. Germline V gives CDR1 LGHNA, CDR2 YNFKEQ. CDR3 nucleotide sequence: TGTGCCAGCAGCCAAGATTGGATGGCGAGGTCCAATGAGCAGTTCTTC. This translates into CASSQDWMARSNEQFF.

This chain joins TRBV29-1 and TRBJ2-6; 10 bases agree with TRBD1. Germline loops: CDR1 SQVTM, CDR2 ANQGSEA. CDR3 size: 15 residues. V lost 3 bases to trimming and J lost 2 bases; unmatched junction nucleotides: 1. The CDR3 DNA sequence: TGCAGCGTTGAGGGACAGGGGACTGGGGCCAACGTCCTGACTTTC. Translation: CSVEGQGTGANVLTF.

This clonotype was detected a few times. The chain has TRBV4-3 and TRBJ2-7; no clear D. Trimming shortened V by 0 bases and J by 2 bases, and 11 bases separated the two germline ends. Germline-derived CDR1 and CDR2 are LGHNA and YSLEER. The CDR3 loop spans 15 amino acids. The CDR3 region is CASSQDRADPYEQYF. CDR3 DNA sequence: TGCGCCAGCAGCCAAGATAGGGCGGATCCCTACGAGCAGTACTTC.

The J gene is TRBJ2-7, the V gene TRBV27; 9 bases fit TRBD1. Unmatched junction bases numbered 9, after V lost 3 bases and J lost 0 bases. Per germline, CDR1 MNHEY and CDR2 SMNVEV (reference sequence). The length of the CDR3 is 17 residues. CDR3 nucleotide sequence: TGTGCCAGCAGTTTCCTCACCGGGACAGGGAGCTCCTACGAGCAGTACTTC. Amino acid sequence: CASSFLTGTGSSYEQYF.

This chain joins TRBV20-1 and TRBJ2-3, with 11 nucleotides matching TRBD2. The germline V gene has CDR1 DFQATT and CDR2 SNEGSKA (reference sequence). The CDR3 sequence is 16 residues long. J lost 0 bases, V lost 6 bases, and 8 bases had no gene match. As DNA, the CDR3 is TGCAGTGCCCCACAAGGACTAGCGGGTAGCACAGATACGCAGTATTTT. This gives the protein CSAPQGLAGSTDTQYF.

The CDR3 reads CAWSVLGRRYTF. The CDR3 bases are TGTGCCTGGAGTGTACTTGGGAGGAGGTACACCTTC. The V gene is TRBV30, the J gene TRBJ1-2; D is unresolved. The CDR3 spans 12 residues. V was pared by 0 bases and J by 11 bases, with 13 bases between. Germline values: CDR1 GTSNPN, CDR2 SVGIG (reference sequence).

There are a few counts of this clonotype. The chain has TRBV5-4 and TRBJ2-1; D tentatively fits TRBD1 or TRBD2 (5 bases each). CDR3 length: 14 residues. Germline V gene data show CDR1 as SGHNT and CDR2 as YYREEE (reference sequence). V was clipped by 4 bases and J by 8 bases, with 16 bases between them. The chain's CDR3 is CASSPGTHSDEQFF. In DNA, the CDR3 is TGTGCCAGCAGCCCCGGGACCCATAGCGATGAGCAGTTCTTC.

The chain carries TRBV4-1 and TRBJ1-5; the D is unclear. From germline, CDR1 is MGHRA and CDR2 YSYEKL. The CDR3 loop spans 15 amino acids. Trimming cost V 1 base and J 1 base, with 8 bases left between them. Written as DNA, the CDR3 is TGCGCCAGCAGCCAAGTCGGGCACAGCAATCAGCCCCAGCATTTT. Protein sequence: CASSQVGHSNQPQHF.

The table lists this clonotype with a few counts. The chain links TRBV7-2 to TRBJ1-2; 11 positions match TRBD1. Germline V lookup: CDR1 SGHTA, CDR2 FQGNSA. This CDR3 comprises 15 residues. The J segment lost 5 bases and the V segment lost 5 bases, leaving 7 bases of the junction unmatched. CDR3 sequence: CASSETGQGVYGYTF. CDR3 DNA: TGTGCCAGCAGCGAAACGGGACAGGGGGTGTATGGCTACACCTTC.